The 26 T cell receptor beta chains listed next were all sequenced from one sample in a study of blood T cell repertoires in COVID-19. Method: immunoSEQ multiplex PCR; TCRdb's copy keeps in-frame clones and lacks some. The repertoire includes about 74,000 clones, 85% of them detected once, and approximately 25% sits in the top ten. Specimen: peripheral blood. Receptors originate from a man aged 45 to 65 with acute or convalescent COVID-19.

The V gene is TRBV7-8, the J gene TRBJ2-5, with TRBD2 matching 10 bases. Trimming cost V 1 base and J 2 bases; bases outside gene matches: 4. CDR3 length: 16 residues. Per the germline V gene, CDR1 is SGHVS and CDR2 is FQNEAQ. CDR3 DNA: TGTGCCAGCAGCTTAGTAGCGGGGGGAATTCAAGAGACCCAGTACTTC. As protein: CASSLVAGGIQETQYF.

This chain joins TRBV29-1 and TRBJ2-2; TRBD1 agrees at 8 bases. From germline, CDR1 is SQVTM and CDR2 ANQGSEA. With 4 bases clipped from V and 6 bases from J, the junction kept 7 bases outside the gene matches. The CDR3 is made up of 14 amino acids. The CDR3 nucleotides are TGCAGCGTTGGGAGACAGGGGTGGCCCGGGGAGCTGTTTTTT. It yields the protein CSVGRQGWPGELFF.

This clone was picked up a small number of times. CDR3 DNA sequence: TGTGCCAGCAGCGTAGGGGACAGGGACTCTGAAGCTTTCTTT. This codes for CASSVGDRDSEAFF. J is TRBJ1-1 and V is TRBV9; TRBD1 agrees at 9 bases. Germline-derived CDR1 and CDR2 are SGDLS and YYNGEE. V lost 0 bases to trimming and J lost 6 bases; unmatched junction nucleotides: 3. The CDR3 runs 14 residues. Together with reference TRBV9 and TRBJ1-1, the CDR3 gives the full variable domain: DSGVTQTPKHLITATGQRVTLRCSPRSGDLSVYWYQQSLDQGLQFLIQYYNGEERAKGNILERFSAQQFPDLHSELNLSSLELGDSALYFCASSVGDRDSEAFFGQGTRLTVV.

V gene TRBV6-5 combines with J gene TRBJ2-7; D not certain. V lost 6 bases to trimming and J lost 3 bases, with 6 bases between them. Germline V gene data show CDR1 as MNHEY and CDR2 as SVGAGI. CDR3 length: 11 residues. The CDR3: CASSSRYEQYF. In DNA form, the CDR3 reads TGTGCCAGCAGCTCCCGCTACGAGCAGTACTTC.

This clone was detected only a few times. The chain recombines TRBV29-1 with TRBJ1-5, with TRBD1 identical over 11 bases. With V trimmed by 7 bases and J by 7 bases, 9 bases remained unmatched. This CDR3 is 14 amino acids long. Germline V gene sequence: CDR1 SQVTM, CDR2 ANQGSEA. Here the CDR3 DNA reads TGCAGCGCCTGGACAGGGGGCGCGGACCAGCCCCAGCATTTT. The encoded protein is CSAWTGGADQPQHF.

This rearrangement joins TRBV7-6 to TRBJ2-3; possibly TRBD2 for D (6 bases). The germline CDR1 and CDR2 sequences are SGHVS and FNYEAQ. V lost 8 bases and J lost 5, with 8 bases in between. CDR3 size: 11 residues. In DNA form, the CDR3 reads TGTGCCAGCGGAGGGATAGATACGCAGTATTTT. It specifies CASGGIDTQYF.

This clone showed up just a few times. The V call is TRBV7-2, the J call TRBJ2-3; the D gene is possibly TRBD1 (6 bases). CDR1 is SGHTA, CDR2 FQGNSA, per germline. V was cut by 5 bases and J by 6 bases, with 15 bases left in between. The CDR3 runs to 14 residues. CDR3 DNA: TGTGCCAGCAGCCTTGAATCAGGGGCCGATACGCAGTATTTT. Its protein is CASSLESGADTQYF.

This rearrangement joins TRBV5-4 to TRBJ1-6; D possibly corresponds to TRBD1 (6 bases). The V gene's germline CDR1 is SGHNT and CDR2 YYREEE (reference sequence). The ends were cut back, 6 bases at V and 7 bases at J, with 20 bases in the middle. The CDR3 extends over 16 amino acids. DNA of the CDR3: TGTGCCAGCACATCTGCGGGGGGGCCCATCAATTCACCCCTCCACTTT. As protein: CASTSAGGPINSPLHF.

The genes are TRBV6-5 and TRBJ2-1; 8 bases are a match to TRBD1. With V trimmed by 9 bases and J by 4 bases, 8 bases remained unmatched. From germline, CDR1 is MNHEY and CDR2 SVGAGI. The length of the CDR3 is 14 residues. DNA for the CDR3: TGTGCCAGTACAACCCGGGACAGGTACAATGAGCAGTTCTTC. Amino acids: CASTTRDRYNEQFF.

This sequence joins TRBV2 and TRBJ1-5; weak D call: TRBD1 (6 bases). CDR1 SNHLY and CDR2 FYNNEI come from the germline V gene. This CDR3 has 15 residues. V was shortened by 2 bases and J by 5 bases, with 13 bases between the two germline ends. CDR3 amino acids: CASSERGRGYQPQHF. CDR3 in DNA: TGTGCCAGCAGTGAAAGAGGGAGGGGGTATCAGCCCCAGCATTTT.

V and J are TRBV4-1 and TRBJ2-5, with 10 bases matching TRBD2. This CDR3 spans 20 amino acids. Germline trimming cut 4 bases from V and 2 bases from J; bases unmatched to any gene: 19. Germline V lookup: CDR1 MGHRA, CDR2 YSYEKL. The CDR3 loop is CASSRSPRGLAGDRQETQYF. The DNA of the CDR3 is TGCGCCAGCAGCCGATCCCCCCGTGGGCTAGCGGGGGATCGGCAAGAGACCCAGTACTTC.

This chain connects TRBV23-1 to TRBJ2-4; D is possibly TRBD1 (6 bases). TRBV23-1 is recorded as an ORF, its role being uncertain. The CDR3 is 17 residues long. Between the trimmed V and J ends, which lost 2 bases and 0 bases, there was a span of 14 bases. This CDR3 reads CASSQGTRGLAKNIQYF. The DNA of the CDR3 is TGCGCCAGCAGTCAAGGGACACGGGGCCTAGCCAAAAACATTCAGTACTTC.

Remarks on this clone: The same CDR3 also results from other DNA sequences found in this sample. The chain uses TRBV5-1 and TRBJ1-3, with D unresolved. The CDR3 totals 15 residues. Between the trimmed V and J ends, which lost 1 base and 2 bases, there was a span of 10 bases. The germline gives CDR1 SGHRS, CDR2 YFSETQ. The CDR3 here is CASSLNSQTGNTIYF. The CDR3 DNA is TGCGCCAGCAGCTTGAATTCCCAAACTGGAAACACCATATATTTT.

V is TRBV10-3 and J is TRBJ2-1; 8 bases match TRBD1. The CDR3 sequence is 14 residues long. Trimming took 7 bases from V and 1 from J; bases not matched to a gene: 3. Germline CDR1 and CDR2: ENHRY and SYGVKD. CDR3 DNA: TGTGCCATCAACGGACAGGGTTCCTACAATGAGCAGTTCTTC. Protein sequence: CAINGQGSYNEQFF.

A single count supports this clone. V gene TRBV7-2 combines with J gene TRBJ1-4, with D possibly TRBD1 on 5 matching bases. The CDR3 consists of 14 residues. V was shortened by 3 bases and J by 5 bases, with 10 bases between the two germline ends. Germline V lookup: CDR1 SGHTA, CDR2 FQGNSA. CDR3 protein: CASSFTTENEKLFF. The DNA for the CDR3 is TGTGCCAGCAGCTTTACGACAGAAAATGAAAAACTGTTTTTT.

The chain recombines TRBV5-1 with TRBJ1-3; TRBD1 matches at 7 bases. CDR1 is SGHRS and CDR2 is YFSETQ in the germline V gene. The V segment lost 2 bases and the J segment 6 bases; nucleotides outside the gene matches: 2. The CDR3 is 13 residues long. Here the CDR3 DNA reads TGCGCCAGCAGCTTCGGGACAGAAAACACCATATATTTT. This sequence encodes CASSFGTENTIYF.

The chain carries TRBV6-6 and TRBJ2-5, with D perhaps matching TRBD1 (5 bases). The germline V and J ends were trimmed by 2 bases and 4 bases, with 14 bases remaining between them. The CDR3 sequence is 15 residues long. Germline loops: CDR1 MNHNY, CDR2 SVGAGI (reference sequence). The CDR3 nucleotides read TGTGCCAGCAGTTACAACCCCCCAGGGTTAGAGACCCAGTACTTC. As protein: CASSYNPPGLETQYF.

The chain recombines TRBV18 with TRBJ2-5; 7 nucleotides line up with TRBD2. The J segment lost 0 bases and the V segment lost 2 bases, leaving 0 bases of the junction unmatched. The CDR3 runs to 14 residues. Per the germline V gene, CDR1 is KGHSH and CDR2 is LQKENI. Here the CDR3 reads CASSPAGDQETQYF. The CDR3 DNA follows: TGTGCCAGCTCACCAGCGGGGGACCAAGAGACCCAGTACTTC.

The rearrangement links TRBV15 to TRBJ2-7; no clear D. CDR1 is LNHNV and CDR2 is YYDKDF in the germline V gene (reference sequence). The CDR3 extends over 14 amino acids. V was clipped by 2 bases and J by 0 bases, with 8 bases between them. The CDR3 coding sequence is TGTGCCACCAGCAGATATCGAGCCTCCTACGAGCAGTACGTC. Amino acid sequence: CATSRYRASYEQYV.

V and J are TRBV30 and TRBJ1-3; 9 nucleotides agree with TRBD1. Trimming at V came to 8 bases and at J to 1 base, leaving 6 bases not matched to a gene. Germline V lookup: CDR1 GTSNPN, CDR2 SVGIG (reference sequence). This CDR3 has 14 residues. The CDR3: CAEGTGKSGNTIYF. CDR3 DNA sequence: TGTGCCGAGGGGACAGGGAAATCTGGAAACACCATATATTTT.

V is TRBV6-5 and J is TRBJ1-6; D might be TRBD1 (5 bases). Germline V CDR1 and CDR2: MNHEY, SVGAGI. V lost 4 bases and J 10 bases, leaving 17 bases between the germline ends. CDR3 size: 15 residues. The CDR3 DNA follows: TGTGCCAGCAGTTTGGTCAGGGAATTAGGATCACCCCTCCACTTT. Translating gives CASSLVRELGSPLHF.

The V and J genes are TRBV19 and TRBJ2-3; TRBD1 aligns across 9 bases. The CDR3 loop spans 14 amino acids. Germline V lookup: CDR1 LNHDA, CDR2 SQIVND (reference sequence). The V gene end was trimmed by 11 bases and the J gene end by 0 bases; junction bases not matched to a gene: 6. Here the CDR3 reads CASGTGPSTDTQYF. CDR3 nucleotide sequence: TGTGCCTCGGGGACAGGGCCTAGCACAGATACGCAGTATTTT.

V and J are TRBV6-5 and TRBJ1-2; 7 bases map to TRBD1. CDR3 size: 14 residues. Trimming cost V 5 bases and J 4 bases; bases outside gene matches: 7. CDR1 MNHEY and CDR2 SVGAGI come from the germline V gene. For the CDR3, the DNA is TGTGCCAGCAGTCCTACCGACAGGGTCTATGGCTACACCTTC. Translation: CASSPTDRVYGYTF.

The rearrangement joins TRBV27 to TRBJ2-3; 7 nucleotides match TRBD2. There are 16 residues in the CDR3. J lost 0 bases, V lost 2 bases, and 5 bases had no gene match. Looked up from germline, CDR1 is MNHEY and CDR2 is SMNVEV (reference sequence). The CDR3 sequence is CASSLDLAASTDTQYF. DNA of the CDR3: TGTGCCAGCAGTTTAGACCTAGCGGCTAGCACAGATACGCAGTATTTT.

The CDR3 protein is CASNSGTGNSPLHF. The CDR3 coding sequence is TGTGCCAGCAACTCCGGGACAGGGAATTCACCCCTCCACTTT. The chain is built from TRBV9 and TRBJ1-6; TRBD1 aligns across 9 bases. This CDR3 region has 14 residues. V trimming: 6 bases; J trimming: 7 bases; junction bases outside the gene matches: 5. Germline V lookup: CDR1 SGDLS, CDR2 YYNGEE.

The CDR3 sequence is CASSSQTEAFF. In DNA, the CDR3 is TGTGCCAGCAGCTCGCAGACTGAAGCTTTCTTT. The J gene is TRBJ1-1, the V gene TRBV11-2; D remains unclear. CDR1 SGHAT and CDR2 FQNNGV come from the germline V gene. Trimming took off 4 bases at V and 5 bases at J, with 5 bases between the two ends. This CDR3 is built from 11 residues.